One T cell receptor beta chain is described in this entry. The CDR3 totals 15 residues. Germline CDR1 is GTSNPN and CDR2 is SVGIG (reference sequence). J lost 6 bases, V lost 2 bases, and 9 bases had no gene match. As the sequencing template, cDNA was produced by extracting RNA and reverse transcribing it. Clones were read by immunoSEQ multiplex PCR, and TCRdb kept only the in-frame ones, dropping some. The sample shows 120,000 or so clones, roughly two fifths of them seen only once. The sample belongs to a study of CD8+ T cells in alopecia areata. The gene calls are TRBV30 and TRBJ2-1, with 8 nucleotides matching TRBD1. This sequence originates from a human donor with alopecia areata. The sequenced sample was CD4+ T cells sorted from blood. The DNA for the CDR3 is TGTGCCTGGAGTACGCGGACAGGGCTGGGCAATGAGCAGTTCTTC. Translated: CAWSTRTGLGNEQFF.